These T cell receptor beta chains were read from a single sample in a study of cytomegalovirus exposure and HLA in healthy donors. Generated by immunoSEQ multiplex PCR, the TCRdb table keeps only in-frame clones and is missing some. Of roughly 160,000 clones detected, roughly four fifths appear once; the ten largest clones hold more than 8%. Sequenced material: PBMCs. The receptors originated from a male donor in good health and CMV-seropositive. Each CDR3 is given with its conserved first and last residue. The D gene is left open where the match is weak. Clone size is not always given. Where it is, it says once, few, many or a class for expanded clones.

D | J | size | V | CDR3 | DNA
TRBD1 | TRBJ1-2 | . | TRBV9 | CASGDRGEGYTF | TGTGCCAGCGGGGACAGGGGAGAGGGCTACACCTTC
. | TRBJ1-1 | . | TRBV30 | CAWSPVNTEAFF | TGTGCCTGGAGCCCGGTGAACACTGAAGCTTTCTTT
. | TRBJ2-2 | . | TRBV7-9 | CASSLVVGVGTGELFF | TGTGCCAGCAGCTTAGTCGTGGGAGTGGGCACCGGGGAGCTGTTTTTT
TRBD1 | TRBJ1-2 | . | TRBV7-9 | CASSRDRSGYTF | TGTGCCAGCAGCCGGGACAGGAGTGGCTACACCTTC
TRBD1 | TRBJ2-7 | . | TRBV5-4 | CASSPEQGAQGEQYF | TGTGCCAGCAGCCCAGAACAGGGGGCGCAGGGCGAGCAGTACTTC
. | TRBJ1-6 | . | TRBV7-2 | CASSEGVPLHF | TGTGCCAGCAGCGAAGGGGTTCCCCTCCACTTT
. | TRBJ1-2 | . | TRBV7-2 | CASSLDRAGYTF | TGTGCCAGCAGCTTAGACAGGGCTGGCTACACCTTC
TRBD2 | TRBJ2-5 | . | TRBV7-2 | CASSSLSAGAVETQYF | TGTGCCAGCAGCTCCCTCTCGGCGGGAGCGGTGGAGACCCAGTACTTC
. | TRBJ2-2 | once | TRBV6-6 | CASSYRGTGELFF | TGTGCCAGCAGTTATCGCGGCACCGGGGAGCTGTTTTTT
TRBD1 | TRBJ2-2 | few | TRBV19 | CASKPQGAGELFF | TGTGCCAGTAAACCGCAGGGGGCCGGGGAGCTGTTTTTT
TRBD2 | TRBJ2-1 | . | TRBV9 | CASSKGLDGNEQFF | TGTGCCAGCAGCAAGGGACTAGATGGCAATGAGCAGTTCTTC
. | TRBJ1-1 | . | TRBV5-4 | CASSLEGKRGGAFF | TGTGCCAGCAGCTTGGAAGGGAAGCGAGGGGGAGCTTTCTTT
TRBD2 | TRBJ2-1 | . | TRBV9 | CASSVASSGGSYNEQFF | TGTGCCAGCAGCGTAGCATCTAGCGGGGGGTCCTACAATGAGCAGTTCTTC
TRBD1 | TRBJ2-1 | once | TRBV27 | CASSLSHRGREQFF | TGTGCCAGCAGTTTATCGCACAGGGGAAGGGAGCAGTTCTTC
TRBD1 | TRBJ2-7 | . | TRBV7-6 | CASSHGQDGTYEQYF | TGTGCCAGCAGCCACGGACAGGACGGAACCTACGAGCAGTACTTC
TRBD1 | TRBJ2-4 | . | TRBV5-1 | CASSPSGTGSAKNIQYF | TGCGCCAGCAGCCCCTCCGGGACAGGATCCGCCAAAAACATTCAGTACTTC
. | TRBJ2-2 | . | TRBV5-1 | CASSLEGHRTGELFF | TGCGCCAGCAGCTTGGAAGGACATCGCACCGGGGAGCTGTTTTTT
. | TRBJ2-7 | . | TRBV6-6 | CASSYSPLVGTYEQYF | TGTGCCAGCAGTTATTCCCCCCTCGTCGGGACCTACGAGCAGTACTTC
TRBD1 | TRBJ2-1 | . | TRBV9 | CASSYRQGRDDEQFF | TGTGCCAGCAGCTACCGACAGGGCCGGGACGATGAGCAGTTCTTC
. | TRBJ1-5 | . | TRBV27 | CASSWATGQPQHF | TGTGCCAGCAGTTGGGCTACGGGACAGCCCCAGCATTTT
TRBD2 | TRBJ2-2 | . | TRBV5-1 | CASSLGGKTSVANTGELFF | TGCGCCAGCAGCTTGGGTGGAAAAACTAGCGTAGCGAACACCGGGGAGCTGTTTTTT
TRBD2 | TRBJ2-2 | . | TRBV9 | CASSAGGGFGTGELFF | TGTGCCAGCAGCGCCGGGGGGGGCTTTGGCACCGGGGAGCTGTTTTTT
TRBD1 | TRBJ1-2 | once | TRBV6-6 | CASSSGGTGMYGYTF | TGTGCCAGCAGTAGCGGGGGGACAGGAATGTATGGCTACACCTTC
. | TRBJ1-1 | . | TRBV6-6 | CASSYMGALSEAFF | TGTGCCAGCAGTTACATGGGGGCGCTCAGTGAAGCTTTCTTT
. | TRBJ1-1 | . | TRBV6-6 | CASSWWGRDTEAFF | TGTGCCAGCAGTTGGTGGGGCAGGGACACTGAAGCTTTCTTT
TRBD2 | TRBJ2-7 | . | TRBV6-5 | CASSLAGHLYEQYF | TGTGCCAGCAGTCTAGCGGGACACTTATACGAGCAGTACTTC
. | TRBJ2-6 | few | TRBV28 | CASSHAGAGANVLTF | TGTGCCAGCAGCCATGCCGGGGCTGGGGCCAACGTCCTGACTTTC
TRBD1 | TRBJ1-1 | once | TRBV29-1 | CSVLNRGTNTEAFF | TGCAGCGTCCTAAACAGGGGAACGAACACTGAAGCTTTCTTT
. | TRBJ2-6 | . | TRBV5-4 | CASSPRDSGANGLTF | TGTGCCAGCAGCCCAAGGGACTCTGGGGCCAACGGCCTGACTTTC
. | TRBJ1-2 | . | TRBV9 | CASSVDTNYGYTF | TGTGCCAGCAGCGTAGACACTAACTATGGCTACACCTTC
TRBD2 | TRBJ2-1 | . | TRBV19 | CASSAREGVSYNEQFF | TGTGCCAGTAGTGCCAGGGAGGGAGTCTCCTACAATGAGCAGTTCTTC
TRBD2 | TRBJ2-3 | . | TRBV7-8 | CASSLDGTTTDTQYF | TGTGCCAGCAGCTTAGACGGGACTACCACAGATACGCAGTATTTT
TRBD2 | TRBJ2-5 | . | TRBV4-3 | CASSQEFPRGLGETQYF | TGCGCCAGCAGCCAAGAATTCCCCAGGGGACTAGGGGAGACCCAGTACTTC
. | TRBJ2-7 | . | TRBV9 | CASSVAPNTYEQYF | TGTGCCAGCAGCGTAGCTCCTAATACCTACGAGCAGTACTTC
TRBD1 | TRBJ2-7 | once | TRBV4-1 | CASSLRPGQLLSYEQYF | TGCGCCAGCAGCCTACGTCCGGGACAGTTGTTGTCCTACGAGCAGTACTTC
. | TRBJ2-7 | . | TRBV7-7 | CASSLGVEYEQYF | TGTGCCAGCAGCTTAGGCGTAGAATACGAGCAGTACTTC
TRBD1 | TRBJ1-3 | . | TRBV30 | CAWARKGANSGNTIYF | TGTGCCTGGGCCCGCAAGGGGGCAAATAGTGGAAACACCATATATTTT
. | TRBJ1-1 | . | TRBV5-1 | CASSLGPGGQEAFF | TGCGCCAGCAGCTTGGGCCCGGGGGGACAAGAAGCTTTCTTT
. | TRBJ1-5 | . | TRBV12-5 | CASAGSGNQPQHF | TGTGCTAGTGCAGGGTCGGGCAATCAGCCCCAGCATTTT
TRBD2 | TRBJ2-1 | . | TRBV6-1 | CASSSTSGRLGEQFF | TGTGCCAGCAGTTCTACTAGCGGGAGGTTGGGTGAGCAGTTCTTC
TRBD1 | TRBJ1-5 | . | TRBV6-5 | CASRAGTGSAQPQHF | TGTGCCAGCAGGGCGGGGACAGGGTCGGCTCAGCCCCAGCATTTT
. | TRBJ1-1 | . | TRBV19 | CASTPGRGGKVWTEAFF | TGTGCCAGTACCCCGGGACGGGGGGGTAAGGTTTGGACTGAAGCTTTCTTT
TRBD1 | TRBJ1-5 | . | TRBV7-6 | CASSLGQGNQPQHF | TGTGCCAGCAGCCTGGGACAGGGGAACCAGCCCCAGCATTTT
TRBD1 | TRBJ2-1 | few | TRBV7-8 | CASSPYGGQGYNEQFF | TGTGCCAGCAGCCCCTATGGAGGACAGGGCTACAATGAGCAGTTCTTC
. | TRBJ2-7 | . | TRBV25-1 | CASSVQGRGSYEQYF | TGTGCCAGCAGTGTACAGGGACGGGGATCCTACGAGCAGTACTTC
. | TRBJ2-3 | . | TRBV18 | CASSPFDSTSTDTQYF | TGTGCCAGCTCACCCTTCGACAGTACTAGCACAGATACGCAGTATTTT
TRBD1 | TRBJ1-1 | . | TRBV4-2 | CASSQVPGQGWGTEAFF | TGTGCCAGCAGCCAAGTCCCGGGACAGGGTTGGGGCACTGAAGCTTTCTTT
. | TRBJ1-2 | . | TRBV7-9 | CASSLISTATNGYTF | TGTGCCAGCAGCTTAATCTCGACAGCTACTAATGGCTACACCTTC
TRBD1 | TRBJ2-2 | . | TRBV30 | CAWTGGRVNTGELFF | TGTGCCTGGACAGGGGGCAGGGTGAACACCGGGGAGCTGTTTTTT
. | TRBJ1-3 | . | TRBV7-2 | CASSSIPVTGNTIYF | TGTGCCAGCAGCTCCATCCCGGTCACTGGAAACACCATATATTTT